Below are 32 T cell receptor beta chains sequenced from a single sample in a study of OX40 agonist ivuxolimab in advanced cancers. The table came from immunoSEQ multiplex PCR; TCRdb's copy has only in-frame clones and leaves some out. The table includes about 97,000 clones, 86% detected once. The material sequenced was CD4+ or CD8+ T cells sorted from blood, taken in a trial of the OX40 agonist ivuxolimab. The receptors here all came from an adult with an advanced solid tumor such as melanoma, head and neck, liver or kidney cancer.

The rearrangement links TRBV7-9 to TRBJ2-5; 10 positions match TRBD2. Germline V CDR1 and CDR2: SEHNR, FQNEAQ (reference sequence). CDR3 size: 19 residues. The junction had 18 bases not matched to a gene; V was cut back by 3 bases and J by 5 bases. CDR3 sequence (DNA): TGTGCCAGCAGCTTGGTACGGGCTAGCGGGAGTGCTTGGAGTGAGACCCAGTACTTC. This codes for CASSLVRASGSAWSETQYF. Variable domain in full (rest from reference TRBV7-9 and TRBJ2-5): DTGVSQNPRHKITKRGQNVTFRCDPISEHNRLYWYRQTLGQGPEFLTYFQNEAQLEKSRLLSDRFSAERPKGSFSTLEIQRTEQGDSAMYLCASSLVRASGSAWSETQYFGPGTRLLVL.

The CDR3 protein is CALNRDGTEAFF. CDR3 nucleotide sequence: TGTGCCTTAAACAGGGACGGGACTGAAGCTTTCTTT. The V and J genes are TRBV30 and TRBJ1-1; a weak D match, TRBD1 (6 bases). The germline V gene encodes CDR1 GTSNPN and CDR2 SVGIG (reference sequence). The ends were cut back, 7 bases at V and 5 bases at J, with 14 bases in the middle. The CDR3 loop spans 12 amino acids.

The chain couples TRBV7-9 to TRBJ1-1, with D possibly being TRBD1 (5 bases). Germline V CDR1 and CDR2: SEHNR, FQNEAQ (reference sequence). The CDR3 has 13 residues. Trimming shortened V by 3 bases and J by 8 bases, and 13 bases separated the two germline ends. CDR3 residues: CASSLTVAGEAFF. The CDR3 nucleotides read TGTGCCAGCAGCTTGACAGTGGCCGGCGAAGCTTTCTTT.

The CDR3 nucleotides read TGTGCCAGCAGTTACTCCGGCGGGGGAGAAAAACTGTTTTTT. Its protein is CASSYSGGGEKLFF. The chain has TRBV6-6 and TRBJ1-4; weak D call: TRBD1 (5 bases). The germline gives CDR1 MNHNY, CDR2 SVGAGI (reference sequence). The length of the CDR3 is 14 residues. Trimming took 0 bases from V and 8 from J, leaving 10 bases between them.

This chain connects TRBV19 to TRBJ2-3; no reliable D call. The CDR3 contains 14 residues. The ends were cut back, 6 bases at V and 0 bases at J, with 10 bases in the middle. Germline V lookup: CDR1 LNHDA, CDR2 SQIVND (reference sequence). Here the CDR3 DNA reads TGTGCCAGTAGAGATACGGGTAGCACAGATACGCAGTATTTT. It yields the protein CASRDTGSTDTQYF.

This chain joins TRBV5-6 and TRBJ2-1; 8 bases are shared with TRBD2. Per germline, CDR1 SGHDT and CDR2 YYEEEE. V lost 5 bases, J lost 6 bases, and 13 bases stayed unmatched. The CDR3 contains 16 residues. The CDR3, as DNA: TGTGCCAGCAGGTGGAGGGGCGTAGCGGGGTCCAATGAGCAGTTCTTC. This gives the protein CASRWRGVAGSNEQFF.

The J gene is TRBJ2-5, the V gene TRBV7-3; D gene uncertain. The CDR3 spans 13 residues. Trimming stripped 6 bases from V and 2 bases from J, with 10 bases between. The germline V gene encodes CDR1 SGHTA and CDR2 FQGTGA. The chain's CDR3 is CASSFGFQETQYF. Written as DNA, the CDR3 is TGTGCCAGCAGTTTCGGCTTTCAAGAGACCCAGTACTTC.

The chain couples TRBV7-9 to TRBJ2-1, with a tentative D call TRBD1 (5 bases). Germline CDR1 and CDR2: SEHNR and FQNEAQ (reference sequence). This CDR3 region has 12 residues. The germline V and J ends were trimmed by 2 bases and 9 bases, with 8 bases remaining between them. The CDR3 loop is CASSLWGREQFF. CDR3 DNA sequence: TGTGCCAGCAGCTTATGGGGCCGTGAGCAGTTCTTC.

V usage is TRBV29-1 and J usage is TRBJ1-2; no firm D call. The CDR3 contains 15 residues. V dropped 4 bases and J dropped 8 bases, with 23 bases sitting between them. The germline CDR1 and CDR2 sequences are SQVTM and ANQGSEA. The CDR3 loop reads CSVVAKSGRIGGYTF. The CDR3 DNA follows: TGCAGCGTTGTTGCGAAGTCAGGTCGGATTGGCGGCTACACCTTC.

This clone was counted a single time. The genes are TRBV2 and TRBJ2-5; D assignment may be TRBD1 or TRBD2 (6 bases each). V was shortened by 0 bases and J by 7 bases, with 12 bases between the two germline ends. Germline loops: CDR1 SNHLY, CDR2 FYNNEI. The CDR3 contains 14 residues. The CDR3 coding sequence is TGTGCCAGCAGTGAAGCCGGGGGCTACGGGACCCAGTACTTC. As protein: CASSEAGGYGTQYF.

Comment on this clone: The sample carries other DNA sequences with the same CDR3. The chain employs TRBV5-1 and TRBJ2-3; 9 bases are a match to TRBD2. This CDR3 region has 15 residues. CDR1 and CDR2 from the germline V gene are SGHRS and YFSETQ. The J segment lost 0 bases and the V segment lost 3 bases, leaving 2 bases of the junction unmatched. CDR3 protein: CASSYSGSSTDTQYF. In DNA form, the CDR3 reads TGCGCCAGCAGCTATAGCGGGAGTAGCACAGATACGCAGTATTTT.

Here the CDR3 DNA reads TGTGCCAGCGGGTTAAGGAACACTGAAGCTTTCTTT. Translating gives CASGLRNTEAFF. The V and J genes are TRBV7-8 and TRBJ1-1, with D unresolved. CDR1 is SGHVS, CDR2 FQNEAQ, per germline. CDR3 size: 12 residues. Trimming cost V 8 bases and J 1 base, with 8 bases left between them.

J is TRBJ1-4 and V is TRBV10-2; 9 positions match TRBD1. Per germline, CDR1 WSHSY and CDR2 SAAADI. This CDR3 has 12 residues. J was trimmed by 7 bases and V by 6 bases; bases with no gene match: 0. In nucleotides, the CDR3 is TGCGCCAGCAGGGACAGGGGTGAAAAACTGTTTTTT. Protein: CASRDRGEKLFF.

This sequence joins TRBV7-9 and TRBJ2-1; D gene unclear. There are 14 residues in the CDR3. Trimming took off 4 bases at V and 0 bases at J, with 7 bases between the two ends. Per germline, CDR1 SEHNR and CDR2 FQNEAQ (reference sequence). The CDR3 loop reads CASSYKSSYNEQFF. The CDR3, as DNA: TGTGCCAGCAGCTATAAGAGCTCCTACAATGAGCAGTTCTTC.

The chain employs TRBV7-8 and TRBJ1-5; D is perhaps TRBD1 (6 bases). Germline values: CDR1 SGHVS, CDR2 FQNEAQ. The V and J ends lost 1 base and 4 bases respectively, with 14 bases between them. The CDR3 is 16 residues long. This chain's CDR3 is CASSLGSGAFNQPQHF. The CDR3, as DNA: TGTGCCAGCAGCTTAGGATCGGGGGCCTTTAATCAGCCCCAGCATTTT.

V gene TRBV13 combines with J gene TRBJ2-2, with 12 bases matching TRBD2. Germline values: CDR1 PRHDT, CDR2 FYEKMQ (reference sequence). Losses at the gene ends were 5 bases for V and 4 bases for J; bases not matched to a gene: 8. The CDR3 spans 17 residues. The CDR3 nucleotides read TGTGCCAGCAGCCGCCGACTAGCGGGAGTCTCCACCGGGGAGCTGTTTTTT. Translation gives CASSRRLAGVSTGELFF.

CDR3 sequence: CASSQTSGRASYEQYF. The CDR3 DNA follows: TGTGCCAGTAGTCAAACTAGCGGGAGGGCCTCCTACGAGCAGTACTTC. The chain combines TRBV19 with TRBJ2-7; 13 bases match TRBD2. With V trimmed by 5 bases and J by 0 bases, 4 bases remained unmatched. The CDR3 contains 16 residues. CDR1 LNHDA and CDR2 SQIVND come from the germline V gene (reference sequence).

This clone is medium-sized (0.01 to 0.1%) in the sample. This sequence joins TRBV29-1 and TRBJ1-1; TRBD1 is a possible D gene (6 bases). Looked up from germline, CDR1 is SQVTM and CDR2 is ANQGSEA. Trimming stripped 8 bases from V and 0 bases from J, with 10 bases between. CDR3 length equals 12 residues. Here the CDR3 DNA reads TGCAGCTCCAGGGGCCTGAACACTGAAGCTTTCTTT. This encodes CSSRGLNTEAFF. The variable domain in full, with the rest retrieved from reference TRBV29-1 and TRBJ1-1, is SAVISQKPSRDICQRGTSLTIQCQVDSQVTMMFWYRQQPGQSLTLIATANQGSEATYESGFVIDKFPISRPNLTFSTLTVSNMSPEDSSIYLCSSRGLNTEAFFGQGTRLTVV.

The chain is built from TRBV6-1 and TRBJ2-6; tentatively, D is TRBD1 (6 bases). This CDR3 is 16 amino acids long. Per the germline V gene, CDR1 is MNHNS and CDR2 is SASEGT. The germline V and J ends were trimmed by 1 base and 3 bases, with 10 bases remaining between them. This chain's CDR3 is CASSEVAGVGANVLTF. In DNA, the CDR3 is TGTGCCAGCAGTGAAGTTGCAGGGGTTGGGGCCAACGTCCTGACTTTC.

The chain couples TRBV30 to TRBJ1-6; D gene unclear. This CDR3 comprises 13 residues. V was shortened by 4 bases and J by 9 bases, with 13 bases between the two germline ends. The germline V gene encodes CDR1 GTSNPN and CDR2 SVGIG (reference sequence). For the CDR3, the DNA is TGTGCCTGGATGAGAGGTGGGTCTTCACCCCTCCACTTT. It is translated as CAWMRGGSSPLHF.

The chain links TRBV7-2 to TRBJ1-1, with D possibly being TRBD1 (6 bases). The germline V and J ends were trimmed by 3 bases and 8 bases, with 13 bases remaining between them. CDR3 size: 13 residues. Per the germline V gene, CDR1 is SGHTA and CDR2 is FQGNSA. The CDR3 region is CASSLVQGVEAFF. The CDR3 DNA follows: TGTGCCAGCAGCTTGGTACAGGGAGTCGAAGCTTTCTTT.

V usage is TRBV19 and J usage is TRBJ2-3; D call uncertain. The CDR3 is 14 residues long. Germline V CDR1 and CDR2: LNHDA, SQIVND (reference sequence). Trimming left V 3 bases short and J 1 base short, with 8 bases between. The CDR3 region is CASSIWPRTDTQYF. CDR3 nucleotide sequence: TGTGCCAGTAGTATTTGGCCCCGCACAGATACGCAGTATTTT.

This clone has only one observation. J is TRBJ1-2 and V is TRBV5-5; D is unresolved. Germline CDR1 is SGHKS and CDR2 is YYEKEE (reference sequence). The V gene lost 0 bases and the J gene lost 4 bases, with 7 bases spanning the gap. The CDR3 contains 13 residues. The chain's CDR3 is CASSLGFSYGYTF. CDR3 in DNA: TGTGCCAGCAGCTTGGGTTTTAGCTATGGCTACACCTTC.

This rearrangement joins TRBV2 to TRBJ1-2; the match to TRBD1 covers 9 bases. After removal of 8 bases from V and 0 bases from J, the junction contained 4 bases not matched to a gene. The CDR3 totals 14 residues. The V gene's germline CDR1 is SNHLY and CDR2 FYNNEI. The CDR3 DNA sequence: TGTGCCAGCCGGAGACAGGGGGCTAACTATGGCTACACCTTC. Its translation is CASRRQGANYGYTF.

CDR3: CASSAGPYTYEQYF. The DNA for the CDR3 is TGTGCCAGCAGTGCGGGCCCTTACACCTACGAGCAGTACTTC. The chain combines TRBV6-6 with TRBJ2-7; possible D gene TRBD2, 5 bases. Between the trimmed V and J ends, which lost 5 bases and 2 bases, there was a span of 13 bases. CDR3 length: 14 amino acids. CDR1 is MNHNY, CDR2 SVGAGI, per germline (reference sequence).

This clone was seen a single time. The V gene is TRBV5-5, the J gene TRBJ1-6; a weak D match, TRBD1 (6 bases). The V end lost 1 base, the J end lost 4 bases, and 12 bases lay between the germline ends. The germline CDR1 and CDR2 sequences are SGHKS and YYEKEE (reference sequence). The CDR3 covers 16 residues. The DNA of the CDR3 is TGTGCCAGCAGCTTGAGAGGGCAGGGGTATAATTCACCCCTCCACTTT. Translating it yields CASSLRGQGYNSPLHF.

The chain carries TRBV6-6 and TRBJ2-3; a possible D gene is TRBD1 (5 bases). The CDR3 runs 13 residues. Germline CDR1 is MNHNY and CDR2 is SVGAGI (reference sequence). Trimming left V 5 bases short and J 4 bases short, with 10 bases between. Here the CDR3 reads CASSAQGPDTQYF. The CDR3 DNA reads as TGTGCCAGCAGTGCGCAGGGTCCAGATACGCAGTATTTT.

This chain uses TRBV27 with TRBJ1-5, with 8 bases lining up with TRBD1. Germline V gives CDR1 MNHEY, CDR2 SMNVEV (reference sequence). This CDR3 is 15 amino acids long. J gave up 6 bases and V 2 bases, and 6 bases lay outside the gene matches. This CDR3 reads CASSLGAGGGQPQHF. In nucleotides, the CDR3 is TGTGCCAGCAGTTTAGGGGCAGGGGGCGGTCAGCCCCAGCATTTT.

The chain combines TRBV7-3 with TRBJ2-7; D is unclear. The germline gives CDR1 SGHTA, CDR2 FQGTGA. The CDR3 has 14 residues. The ends were cut back, 1 base at V and 6 bases at J, with 13 bases in the middle. The CDR3 sequence is CASSLNTPGGEQYF. The DNA for the CDR3 is TGTGCCAGCAGCTTAAATACTCCGGGCGGCGAGCAGTACTTC.

The chain recombines TRBV19 with TRBJ2-5, with 8 bases identical to TRBD1. From germline, CDR1 is LNHDA and CDR2 SQIVND (reference sequence). This CDR3 comprises 13 residues. V lost 9 bases, J lost 5 bases, and 8 bases stayed unmatched. For the CDR3, the DNA is TGTGCCAGCGGACAGGGAAGGGGGGAGACCCAGTACTTC. It encodes CASGQGRGETQYF.

This clone was counted once. The CDR3 DNA sequence: TGTGCCAGCAGCTTTCAGGTTTCCTACGAGCAGTACTTC. It codes for CASSFQVSYEQYF. The rearrangement links TRBV11-2 to TRBJ2-7; D is uncertain. CDR1 is SGHAT, CDR2 FQNNGV, per germline. The CDR3 has 13 residues. The ends were cut back, 3 bases at V and 1 base at J, with 7 bases in the middle.

J is TRBJ2-7 and V is TRBV4-1, with 7 bases identical to TRBD1. J lost 1 base, V lost 0 bases, and 3 bases had no gene match. CDR1 is MGHRA and CDR2 is YSYEKL in the germline V gene. This CDR3 comprises 15 residues. The CDR3 sequence: CASSQDRGRSYEQYF. As DNA, the CDR3 is TGCGCCAGCAGCCAAGATAGGGGGCGTTCCTACGAGCAGTACTTC.